Listed here is a single TCR beta chain. This receptor's antigen is unknown. Per-base quality was not reported, and no clone a single base away is much larger than it. The time point label, as the study defines it: baseline before first vaccination. Vaccinee samples were obtained from the UK trials COV001 and COV002, which included a single-blind randomized controlled phase 2/3 trial of AZD1222 (ChAdOx1 nCoV-19) in healthy adults. For TCRbeta chain sequencing, PBMC samples from trial participants were taken at day 0 and at day 28 after the second dose. The CDR3 regions of human TCRbeta chains were analyzed by immunosequencing. Regarding the original processing steps: Repertoire TCRs were matched against a reference library of SARS-CoV-2-specific TCRs generated with the MIRA antigen-specificity platform. Breadth meant the fraction of unique TCRs that were SARS-CoV-2-associated, whereas depth meant the fraction of total T cells that were SARS-CoV-2-associated. Each spike-specific TCR was assigned to its reactive spike region and to a CD4 or CD8 class using the MIRA data. Log10-transformed breadth and depth values were compared by one-way ANOVA with Sidak's multiple comparisons tests. Imported from immuneACCESS, the table was reduced by TCRdb to in-frame sequences with V and J called. These copies leave out some clones; in studies compared against another copy, an unresolved V gene accounts for under half, and the cause of the remainder is not known. V, J and clone size are those of that table, while D and trimming were read from the DNA. The sample includes some 150,000 clones, with 90% to 95% observed a single time. The ten largest make up roughly 5.6% of the sample.

The data belong to a study of T cell responses to AZD1222 COVID-19 vaccine (dated by TCRdb to the early 2020s). Context from the whole study: AZD1222 recipients whose second dose came at about 4 weeks and those whose second dose came at about 12 weeks were combined into one group, since spike-specific TCR depth and breadth did not differ between the two schedules. Trial participants were enrolled by age into subgroups of 18-55, 56-69 and 70-plus years, and 148, 28 and 57 TCR-sequenced participants, respectively, were included in these subgroups. TCR sequencing was performed for about 250 trial participants, of whom some 200 were given two doses of AZD1222 and around 26 were given two doses of MenACWY control vaccine.

Overall results and qualifications from the work: Participants were mostly white British, with more females than males. The authors suggested clonal diversity may have been underestimated. Because no day 14 peak-response samples were available, the repertoires could be characterized only after the peak T cell response. Spike-specific TCR breadth and depth rose significantly after two AZD1222 doses compared with day 0 and with MenACWY recipients. CD4 TCRs associated with the vaccine covered the entire spike protein, and the dominant responses were in regions 160-218 and 743-854. Nearly half of unique spike-specific TCRs reportedly recognized epitopes outside regions mutated in the B.1.351 and B.1.1.7 variants. Conclusions about previously exposed vaccinees are limited, since just a handful of AZD1222 recipients were seropositive for SARS-CoV-2 at baseline. In the small 56-69-year group, the increase in depth fell short of significance, most likely because of low power.

Looking up the germline V gene (reference sequence) yields CDR1 SEHNR and CDR2 FQNEAQ. Trimming takes 1 base from V and 0 bases from J, and the germline ends sit 13 bases apart. Taken from cysteine to phenylalanine, the CDR3 has 18 residues. Solely the CDR3 DNA is kept, with 54 bases framed from the first base. This chain joins TRBV7-9 to TRBJ2-6; tentative D gene TRBD1, with 6 bases matching. This clonotype was sampled from an adult in good health. The sequenced sample was peripheral blood, obtained on day 0 of AZD1222 vaccination. The nucleotide sequence is given as TGTGCCAGCAGCTTAGATTCGACAGGTCCCTCTGGGGCCAACGTCCTGACTTTC. This is translated as CASSLDSTGPSGANVLTF.